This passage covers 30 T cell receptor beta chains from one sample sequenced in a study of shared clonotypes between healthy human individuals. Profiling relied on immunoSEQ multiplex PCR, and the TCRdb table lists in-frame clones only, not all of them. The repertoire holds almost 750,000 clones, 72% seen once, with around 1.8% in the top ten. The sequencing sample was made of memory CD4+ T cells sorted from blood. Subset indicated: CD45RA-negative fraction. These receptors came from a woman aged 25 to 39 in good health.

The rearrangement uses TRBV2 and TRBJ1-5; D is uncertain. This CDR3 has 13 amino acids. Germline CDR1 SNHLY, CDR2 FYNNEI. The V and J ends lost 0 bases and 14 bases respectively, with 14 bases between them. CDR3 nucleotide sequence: TGTGCCAGCAGTGAAGCGTTTTTGGCAGCGGAGCATTTT. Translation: CASSEAFLAAEHF.

CDR3: CASSPPAGNQPQHF. The CDR3 DNA sequence: TGTGCCAGCAGTCCCCCCGCGGGCAATCAGCCCCAGCATTTT. V usage is TRBV28 and J usage is TRBJ1-5, with D unresolved. CDR1 is MDHEN and CDR2 is SYDVKM in the germline V gene. CDR3 size: 14 residues. V was pared by 5 bases and J by 2 bases, with 10 bases between.

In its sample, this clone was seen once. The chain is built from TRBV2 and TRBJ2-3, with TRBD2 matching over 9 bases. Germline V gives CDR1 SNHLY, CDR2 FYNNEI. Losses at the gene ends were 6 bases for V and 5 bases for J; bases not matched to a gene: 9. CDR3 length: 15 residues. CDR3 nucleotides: TGTGCCAGCAGAGATCTTAGCGGGAGAGGAGATACGCAGTATTTT. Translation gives CASRDLSGRGDTQYF. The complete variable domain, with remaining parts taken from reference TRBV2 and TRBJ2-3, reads EPEVTQTPSHQVTQMGQEVILRCVPISNHLYFYWYRQILGQKVEFLVSFYNNEISEKSEIFDDQFSVERPDGSNFTLKIRSTKLEDSAMYFCASRDLSGRGDTQYFGPGTRLTVL.

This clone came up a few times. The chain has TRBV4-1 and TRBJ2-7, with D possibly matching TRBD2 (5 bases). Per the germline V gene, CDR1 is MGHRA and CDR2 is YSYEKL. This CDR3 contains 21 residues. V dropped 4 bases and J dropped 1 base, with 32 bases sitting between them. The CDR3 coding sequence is TGCGCCAGCAGCCCCCAAGAGGTAGTGGCCATTTTGGTGGGAGTGTCCTACGAGCAGTACTTC. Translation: CASSPQEVVAILVGVSYEQYF.

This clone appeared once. As DNA, the CDR3 is TGTGCCAGCAGCCCGGAAAGCGGGAGGGCCGACGAGCAGTACTTC. Amino acid sequence: CASSPESGRADEQYF. This chain joins TRBV11-2 and TRBJ2-7; 10 bases fit TRBD2. Per the germline V gene, CDR1 is SGHAT and CDR2 is FQNNGV. This CDR3 spans 15 amino acids. Trimming at V came to 5 bases and at J to 5 bases, leaving 9 bases not matched to a gene.

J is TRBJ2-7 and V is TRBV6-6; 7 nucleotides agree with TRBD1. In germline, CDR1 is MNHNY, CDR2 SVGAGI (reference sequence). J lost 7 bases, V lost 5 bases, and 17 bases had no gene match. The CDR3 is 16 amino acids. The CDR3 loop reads CASSLTDRDSFMEQYF. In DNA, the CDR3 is TGTGCCAGCAGTCTAACCGATCGGGACAGCTTTATGGAGCAGTACTTC.

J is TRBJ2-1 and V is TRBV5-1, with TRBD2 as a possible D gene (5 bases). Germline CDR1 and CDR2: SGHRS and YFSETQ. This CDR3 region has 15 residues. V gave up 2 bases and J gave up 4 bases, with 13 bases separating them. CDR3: CASSFEEARYNEQFF. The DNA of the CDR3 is TGCGCCAGCAGCTTTGAGGAGGCTCGGTACAATGAGCAGTTCTTC. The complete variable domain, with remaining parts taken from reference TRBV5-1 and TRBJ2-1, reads KAGVTQTPRYLIKTRGQQVTLSCSPISGHRSVSWYQQTPGQGLQFLFEYFSETQRNKGNFPGRFSGRQFSNSRSEMNVSTLELGDSALYLCASSFEEARYNEQFFGPGTRLTVL.

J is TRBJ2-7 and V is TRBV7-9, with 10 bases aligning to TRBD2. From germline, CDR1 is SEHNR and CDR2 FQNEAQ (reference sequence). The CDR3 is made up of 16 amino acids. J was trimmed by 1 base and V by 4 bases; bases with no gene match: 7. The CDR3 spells CASSSSATSGSYEQYF. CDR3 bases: TGTGCCAGCAGCTCCAGCGCGACTAGCGGGTCCTACGAGCAGTACTTC.

The CDR3 nucleotides read TGTGCCAGCACTGGAACACCTGTCTCCTACAATGAGCAGTTCTTC. It specifies CASTGTPVSYNEQFF. The gene calls are TRBV6-6 and TRBJ2-1; D not certain. V lost 7 bases and J 0 bases, leaving 13 bases between the germline ends. The CDR3 is 15 amino acids. Germline CDR1 and CDR2: MNHNY and SVGAGI (reference sequence).

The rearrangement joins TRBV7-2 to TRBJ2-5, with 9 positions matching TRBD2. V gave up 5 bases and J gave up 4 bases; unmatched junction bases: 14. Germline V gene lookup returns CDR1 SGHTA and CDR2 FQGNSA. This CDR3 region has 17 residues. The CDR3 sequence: CASSDDGLASIGETQYF. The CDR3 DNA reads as TGTGCCAGCAGCGACGACGGACTAGCGTCTATCGGAGAGACCCAGTACTTC. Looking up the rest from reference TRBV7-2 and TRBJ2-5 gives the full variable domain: GAGVSQSPSNKVTEKGKDVELRCDPISGHTALYWYRQSLGQGLEFLIYFQGNSAPDKSGLPSDRFSAERTGGSVSTLTIQRTQQEDSAVYLCASSDDGLASIGETQYFGPGTRLLVL.

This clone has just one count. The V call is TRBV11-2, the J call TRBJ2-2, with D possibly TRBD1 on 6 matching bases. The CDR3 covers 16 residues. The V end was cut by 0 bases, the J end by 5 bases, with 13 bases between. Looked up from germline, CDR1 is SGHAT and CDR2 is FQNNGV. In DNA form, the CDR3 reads TGTGCCAGCAGCTTAGATCTCAGGGGCGGGACCGGGGAGCTGTTTTTT. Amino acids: CASSLDLRGGTGELFF.

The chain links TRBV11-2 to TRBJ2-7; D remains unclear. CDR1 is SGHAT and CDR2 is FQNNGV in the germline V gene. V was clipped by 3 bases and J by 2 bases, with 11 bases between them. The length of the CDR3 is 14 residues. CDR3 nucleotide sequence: TGTGCCAGCAGCTTCCGACAAGCCCCCTACGAGCAGTACTTC. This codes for CASSFRQAPYEQYF.

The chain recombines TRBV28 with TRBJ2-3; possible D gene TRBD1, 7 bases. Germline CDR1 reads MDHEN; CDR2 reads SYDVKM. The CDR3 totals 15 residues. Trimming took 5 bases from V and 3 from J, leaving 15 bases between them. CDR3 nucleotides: TGTGCCAGCAGTGCATACAGGGGAGGTACAGATACGCAGTATTTT. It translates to CASSAYRGGTDTQYF. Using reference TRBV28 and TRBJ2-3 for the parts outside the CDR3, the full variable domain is DVKVTQSSRYLVKRTGEKVFLECVQDMDHENMFWYRQDPGLGLRLIYFSYDVKMKEKGDIPEGYSVSREKKERFSLILESASTNQTSMYLCASSAYRGGTDTQYFGPGTRLTVL.

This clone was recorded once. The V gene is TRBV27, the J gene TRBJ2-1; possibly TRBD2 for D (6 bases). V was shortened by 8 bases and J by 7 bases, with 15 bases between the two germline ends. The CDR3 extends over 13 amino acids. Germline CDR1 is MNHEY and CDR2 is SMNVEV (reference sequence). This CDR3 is CASGGTPPNEQFF. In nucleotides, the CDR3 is TGTGCCAGCGGGGGGACTCCCCCAAATGAGCAGTTCTTC.

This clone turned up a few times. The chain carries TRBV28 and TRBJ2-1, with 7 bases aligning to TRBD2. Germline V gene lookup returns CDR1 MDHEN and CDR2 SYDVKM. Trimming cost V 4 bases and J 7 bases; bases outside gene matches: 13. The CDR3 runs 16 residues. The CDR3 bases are TGTGCCAGCAGTTCCGGGGCGGGCGGGAGCCGGAATGAGCAGTTCTTC. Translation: CASSSGAGGSRNEQFF.

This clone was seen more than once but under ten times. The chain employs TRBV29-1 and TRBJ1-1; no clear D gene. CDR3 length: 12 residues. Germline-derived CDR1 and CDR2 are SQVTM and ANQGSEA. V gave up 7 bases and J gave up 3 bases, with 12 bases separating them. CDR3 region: CSACDMDTEAFF. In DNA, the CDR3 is TGCAGCGCATGCGACATGGACACTGAAGCTTTCTTT.

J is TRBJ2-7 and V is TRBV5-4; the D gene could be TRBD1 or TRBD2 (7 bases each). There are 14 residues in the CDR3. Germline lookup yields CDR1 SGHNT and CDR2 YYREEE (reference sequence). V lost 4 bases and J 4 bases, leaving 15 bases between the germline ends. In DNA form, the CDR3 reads TGTGCCAGCAGCGTACGACAGGGAGGGTACGAGCAGTACTTC. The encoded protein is CASSVRQGGYEQYF.

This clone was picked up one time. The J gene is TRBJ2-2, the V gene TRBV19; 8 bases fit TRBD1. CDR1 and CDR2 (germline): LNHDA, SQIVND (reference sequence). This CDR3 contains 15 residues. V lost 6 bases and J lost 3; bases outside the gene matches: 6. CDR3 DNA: TGTGCCAGTAGCTACGGGACAGGCTACACCGGGGAGCTGTTTTTT. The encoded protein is CASSYGTGYTGELFF.

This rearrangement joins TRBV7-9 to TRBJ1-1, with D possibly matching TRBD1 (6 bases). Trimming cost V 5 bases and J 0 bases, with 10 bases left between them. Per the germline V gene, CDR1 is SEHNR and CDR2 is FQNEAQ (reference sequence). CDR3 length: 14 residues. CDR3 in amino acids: CASSRTAMNTEAFF. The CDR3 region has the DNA TGTGCCAGCAGCCGGACAGCTATGAACACTGAAGCTTTCTTT.

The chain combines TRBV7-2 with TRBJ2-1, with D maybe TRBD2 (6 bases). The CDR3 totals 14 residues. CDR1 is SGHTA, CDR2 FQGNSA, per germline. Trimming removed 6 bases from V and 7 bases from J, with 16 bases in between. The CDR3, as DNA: TGTGCCAGCAGTCCCAGCGGGTTTGATAATGAGCAGTTCTTC. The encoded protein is CASSPSGFDNEQFF.

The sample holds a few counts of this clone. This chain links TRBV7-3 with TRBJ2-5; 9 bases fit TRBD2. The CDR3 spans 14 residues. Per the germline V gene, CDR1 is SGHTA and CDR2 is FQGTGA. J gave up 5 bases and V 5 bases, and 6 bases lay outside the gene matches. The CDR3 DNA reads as TGTGCCAGCAGCCGTAGCGGGAGATCGGAGACCCAGTACTTC. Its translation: CASSRSGRSETQYF.

Here the CDR3 reads CASSPPGVVSYNEQFF. CDR3 in DNA: TGTGCCAGCTCACCACCCGGGGTTGTTAGCTACAATGAGCAGTTCTTC. The rearrangement links TRBV18 to TRBJ2-1, with D maybe TRBD2 (5 bases). CDR3 length: 16 residues. Germline V gene sequence: CDR1 KGHSH, CDR2 LQKENI. Trimming shortened V by 0 bases and J by 3 bases, and 12 bases separated the two germline ends.

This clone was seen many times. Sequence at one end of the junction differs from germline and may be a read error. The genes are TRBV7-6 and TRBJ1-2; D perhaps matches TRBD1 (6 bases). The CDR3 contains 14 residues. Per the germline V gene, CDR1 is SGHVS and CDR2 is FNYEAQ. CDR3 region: CASRRSAGAGILHF. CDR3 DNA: TGTGCCAGCAGACGATCCGCAGGGGCGGGGATCCTTCACTTC.

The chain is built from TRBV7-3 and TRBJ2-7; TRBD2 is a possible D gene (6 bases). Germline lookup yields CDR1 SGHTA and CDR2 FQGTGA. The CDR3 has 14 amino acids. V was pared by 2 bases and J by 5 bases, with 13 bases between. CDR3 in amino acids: CASSLGGKGDEQYF. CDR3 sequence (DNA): TGTGCCAGCAGCTTAGGCGGGAAAGGAGACGAGCAGTACTTC.

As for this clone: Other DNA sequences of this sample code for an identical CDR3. The CDR3 region has the DNA TGTGCCAGCTCCCGGGACTACCTTAGCACAGATACGCAGTATTTT. Translation gives CASSRDYLSTDTQYF. This rearrangement joins TRBV18 to TRBJ2-3; 7 positions agree with TRBD2. Germline CDR1 is KGHSH and CDR2 is LQKENI. The CDR3 loop spans 15 amino acids. J lost 0 bases, V lost 6 bases, and 6 bases had no gene match.

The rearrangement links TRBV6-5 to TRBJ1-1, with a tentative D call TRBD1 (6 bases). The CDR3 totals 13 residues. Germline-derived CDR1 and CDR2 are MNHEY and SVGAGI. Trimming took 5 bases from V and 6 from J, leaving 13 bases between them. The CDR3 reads CASSPTGRPEAFF. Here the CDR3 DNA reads TGTGCCAGCAGTCCTACAGGGCGCCCTGAAGCTTTCTTT.

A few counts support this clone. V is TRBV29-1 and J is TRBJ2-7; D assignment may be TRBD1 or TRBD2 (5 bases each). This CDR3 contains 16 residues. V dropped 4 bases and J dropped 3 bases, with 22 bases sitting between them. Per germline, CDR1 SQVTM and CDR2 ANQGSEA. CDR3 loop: CSVAILSGAKSYEQYF. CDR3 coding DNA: TGCAGCGTTGCCATCTTGTCCGGGGCAAAGAGCTACGAGCAGTACTTC.

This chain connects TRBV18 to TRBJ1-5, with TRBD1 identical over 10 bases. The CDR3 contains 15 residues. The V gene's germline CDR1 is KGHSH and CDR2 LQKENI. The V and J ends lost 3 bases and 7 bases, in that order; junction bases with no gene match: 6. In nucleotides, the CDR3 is TGTGCCAGCTCACCCGGGACAGGGGTCGGGCAGCCCCAGCATTTT. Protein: CASSPGTGVGQPQHF.

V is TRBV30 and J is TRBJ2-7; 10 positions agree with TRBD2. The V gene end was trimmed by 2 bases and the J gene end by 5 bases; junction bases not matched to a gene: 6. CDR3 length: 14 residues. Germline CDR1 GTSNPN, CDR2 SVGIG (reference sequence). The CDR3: CAWSTAGGPHEQYF. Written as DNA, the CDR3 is TGTGCCTGGAGTACAGCGGGAGGGCCCCACGAGCAGTACTTC.

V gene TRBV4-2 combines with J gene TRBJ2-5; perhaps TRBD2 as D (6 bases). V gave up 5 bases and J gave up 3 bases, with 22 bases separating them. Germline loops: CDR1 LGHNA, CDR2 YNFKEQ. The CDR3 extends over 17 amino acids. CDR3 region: CASSSVGSGPQEETQYF. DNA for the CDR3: TGTGCCAGCAGCAGCGTCGGGAGCGGACCCCAGGAAGAGACCCAGTACTTC.